Listed below are T cell receptor beta chains from one sample, sequenced in a study of CD8 T cells in ankylosing spondylitis. TCRdb redid the calling of the 5' RACE reads with MiXCR, one entry per CDR3 protein. The sample consists of roughly 160,000 distinct CDR3 sequences, approximately 9.9% of them appearing once. The sequenced sample consisted of blood, either unsorted or a sorted T cell fraction (not recorded which). The receptors derive from a female donor with ankylosing spondylitis or in good health (not recorded which). Each CDR3 is given without its conserved first and last residue. Expanded clones get a size class; other rows say once, few or many, or leave the size out.

cdr3_aa clone_size v_call
ASSPPGADTQY . TRBV9
ASSIGSSDTQY once TRBV27
AISLQGADEQY few TRBV10-3
ASRRLADNGELF many TRBV12-3/TRBV12-4
ASSLQARSNYEQY few TRBV6-2/TRBV6-3
ASIPWVGEEKLF . TRBV2
SADYVSGYT . TRBV20-1
ASSPQGPGETQY few TRBV7-9
ASTRGRNHQPQH few TRBV21-1
ASSSTLLAGGGNEQF . TRBV28
AWDGGYT few TRBV30
ASSAADEQY . TRBV12-3/TRBV12-4
ASSFELGEQY . TRBV12-3/TRBV12-4
ASGDLQGYEQY many TRBV12-3/TRBV12-4
SAGSGRGYEQY many TRBV20-1
ASSQGTSGRPAYEQY once TRBV7-6
ASSQGSRTNEQF few TRBV3-1
ASQPSTGVLFEQY many TRBV12-3/TRBV12-4
ASRLGGETYEQY . TRBV6-5
ASSLVNWNEQF few TRBV7-8
ASDHAVGGRYNEQF many TRBV12-3/TRBV12-4
ASIPSFPGQMNTGELF many TRBV11-1
ASFHDSTSTSSYNEQF . TRBV2
SVEDLASPYNEQF many TRBV29-1
ASSLITSGSRVGELF few TRBV28
ASSLSPGYTQY . TRBV11-2
ASSVHQGVGTGELF few TRBV9
ASSLWPYNEQF many TRBV27
ASSIPGGESEQF . TRBV19
ASSLGLAPNEQF . TRBV12-3/TRBV12-4
PRGPRNYYGYT many TRBV11-2
ASSPVRRETQY few TRBV7-9
SARDTRTEQETQY . TRBV20-1
ASSAYPSGGTEEAF few TRBV6-1
ASSGQGFDEQY few TRBV9
ATSRDSTGGQETQY many TRBV15
ASSVGRATNEKLF . TRBV9
ASSPEQGRNEKLF . TRBV21-1
ASSASMETGELF few TRBV7-6
ASIEQGVSYEQY . TRBV2
ASSLGRGGYYNEQF . TRBV5-5
AWRGTSGRFDEQF once TRBV30
ASSFPFLAGGDYNEQF few TRBV6-2/TRBV6-3
ASSPGSHVNEQF many TRBV4-3
ASSPMGAGSRENTQY . TRBV28
AISDRDGQAYEQY . TRBV10-3
ATSRGRAGELF few TRBV15
ASSLGLGEGNEQF . TRBV28
ASSLWGTGGPQH few TRBV28
SASEAGVSYEQY many TRBV20-1
ASSLGLLGGYT few TRBV7-2
ASSIAKQETQY few TRBV6-1
ASSGGGTTYNEQF many TRBV25-1
ASSVDWTSYEQY . TRBV9